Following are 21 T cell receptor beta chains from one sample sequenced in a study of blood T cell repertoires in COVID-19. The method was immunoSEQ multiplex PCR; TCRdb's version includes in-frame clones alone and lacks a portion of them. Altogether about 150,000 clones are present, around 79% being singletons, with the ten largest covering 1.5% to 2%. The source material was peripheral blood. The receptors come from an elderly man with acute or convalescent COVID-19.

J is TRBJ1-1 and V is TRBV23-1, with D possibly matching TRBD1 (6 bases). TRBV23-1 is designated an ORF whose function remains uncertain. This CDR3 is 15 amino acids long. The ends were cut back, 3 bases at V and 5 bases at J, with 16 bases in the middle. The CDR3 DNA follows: TGCGCCAGCAGTCAGGGACACCCTTCGGGAACTGAAGCTTTCTTT. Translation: CASSQGHPSGTEAFF.

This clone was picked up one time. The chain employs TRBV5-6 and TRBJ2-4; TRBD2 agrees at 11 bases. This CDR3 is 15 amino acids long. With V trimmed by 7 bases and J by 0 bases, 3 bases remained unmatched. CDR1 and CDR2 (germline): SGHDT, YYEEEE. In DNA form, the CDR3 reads TGTGCCAGCTTGGGGACTAGCGGAGCCAAAAACATTCAGTACTTC. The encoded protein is CASLGTSGAKNIQYF.

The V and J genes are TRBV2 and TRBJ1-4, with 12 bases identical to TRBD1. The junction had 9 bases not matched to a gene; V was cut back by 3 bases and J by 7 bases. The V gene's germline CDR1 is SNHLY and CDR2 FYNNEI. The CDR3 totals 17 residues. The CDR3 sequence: CASSEPGQGARSEKLFF. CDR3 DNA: TGTGCCAGCAGTGAGCCGGGACAGGGGGCGCGGAGTGAAAAACTGTTTTTT.

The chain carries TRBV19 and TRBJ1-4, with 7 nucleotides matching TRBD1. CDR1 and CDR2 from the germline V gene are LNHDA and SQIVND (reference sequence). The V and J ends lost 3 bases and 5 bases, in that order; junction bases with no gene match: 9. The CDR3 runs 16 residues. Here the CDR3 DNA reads TGTGCCAGTAGTATCTCTGGGACAGAAAGGAATGAAAAACTGTTTTTT. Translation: CASSISGTERNEKLFF.

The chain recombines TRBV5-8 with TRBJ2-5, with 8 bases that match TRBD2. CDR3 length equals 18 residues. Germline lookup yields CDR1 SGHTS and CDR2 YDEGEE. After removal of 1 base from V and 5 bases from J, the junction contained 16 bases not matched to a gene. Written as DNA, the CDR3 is TGTGCCAGCAGCTTGTTATTCGGGAGGGGGGGCTCGTCGGAGACCCAGTACTTC. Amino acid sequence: CASSLLFGRGGSSETQYF.

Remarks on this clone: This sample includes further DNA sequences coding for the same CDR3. The chain's CDR3 is CASSYSRQGGYGYTF. The CDR3 nucleotides read TGTGCCAGCAGTTACTCTCGACAGGGAGGATATGGCTACACCTTC. This chain connects TRBV6-5 to TRBJ1-2; 7 bases match TRBD1. This CDR3 is 15 amino acids long. Looked up from germline, CDR1 is MNHEY and CDR2 is SVGAGI. With V trimmed by 0 bases and J by 5 bases, 6 bases remained unmatched.

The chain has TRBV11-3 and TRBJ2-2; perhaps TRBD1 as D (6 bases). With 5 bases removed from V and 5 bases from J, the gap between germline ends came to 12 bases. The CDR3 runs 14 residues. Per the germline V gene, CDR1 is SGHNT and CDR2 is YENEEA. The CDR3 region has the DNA TGTGCCAGCAGCCCAGGGGTACGAACCGGGGAGCTGTTTTTT. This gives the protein CASSPGVRTGELFF.

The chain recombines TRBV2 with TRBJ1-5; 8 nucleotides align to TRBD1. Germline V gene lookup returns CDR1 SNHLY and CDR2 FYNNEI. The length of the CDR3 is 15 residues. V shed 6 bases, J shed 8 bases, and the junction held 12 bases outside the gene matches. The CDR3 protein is CASSPDRALREPQHF. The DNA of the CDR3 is TGTGCCAGCAGCCCGGACAGGGCCCTCCGGGAGCCCCAGCATTTT.

For the CDR3, the DNA is TGTGCCAGCAGATCGGACGCGGGGGGCTACACCTTC. This encodes CASRSDAGGYTF. V and J are TRBV6-5 and TRBJ1-2; D gene ambiguous. The CDR3 is made up of 12 amino acids. Per the germline V gene, CDR1 is MNHEY and CDR2 is SVGAGI. With 6 bases removed from V and 8 bases from J, the gap between germline ends came to 13 bases.

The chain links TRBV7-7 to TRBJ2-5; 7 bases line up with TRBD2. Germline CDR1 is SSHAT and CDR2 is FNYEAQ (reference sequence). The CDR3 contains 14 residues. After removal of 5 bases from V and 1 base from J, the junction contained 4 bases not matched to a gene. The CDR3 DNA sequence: TGTGCCAGCAGCCAAGCGGGGCGCCAAGAGACCCAGTACTTC. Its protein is CASSQAGRQETQYF.

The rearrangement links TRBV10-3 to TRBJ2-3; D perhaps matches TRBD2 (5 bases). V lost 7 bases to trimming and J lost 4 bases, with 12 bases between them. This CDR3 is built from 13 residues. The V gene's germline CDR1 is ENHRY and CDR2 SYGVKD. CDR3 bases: TGTGCCATCACTCCGGACTCGTCAGATACGCAGTATTTT. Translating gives CAITPDSSDTQYF.

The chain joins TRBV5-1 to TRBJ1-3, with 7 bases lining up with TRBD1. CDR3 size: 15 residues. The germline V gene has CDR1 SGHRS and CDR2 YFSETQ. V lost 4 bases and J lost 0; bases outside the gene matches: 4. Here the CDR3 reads CASSVDRLSGNTIYF. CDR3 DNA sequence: TGCGCCAGCAGCGTGGACAGGCTCTCTGGAAACACCATATATTTT.

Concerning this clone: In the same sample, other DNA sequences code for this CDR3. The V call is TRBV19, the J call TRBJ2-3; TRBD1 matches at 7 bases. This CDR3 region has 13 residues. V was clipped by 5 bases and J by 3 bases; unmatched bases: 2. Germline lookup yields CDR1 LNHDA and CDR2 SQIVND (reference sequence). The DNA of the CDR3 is TGTGCCAGTAGTGCACAGGGGACAGATACGCAGTATTTT. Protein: CASSAQGTDTQYF.

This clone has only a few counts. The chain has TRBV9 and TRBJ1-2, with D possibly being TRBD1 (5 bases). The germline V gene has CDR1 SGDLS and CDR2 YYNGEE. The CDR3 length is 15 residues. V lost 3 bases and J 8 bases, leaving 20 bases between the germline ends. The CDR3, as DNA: TGTGCCAGCAGCGGGACCCGAGGGGAGGGCGGCGGCTACACCTTC. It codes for CASSGTRGEGGGYTF.

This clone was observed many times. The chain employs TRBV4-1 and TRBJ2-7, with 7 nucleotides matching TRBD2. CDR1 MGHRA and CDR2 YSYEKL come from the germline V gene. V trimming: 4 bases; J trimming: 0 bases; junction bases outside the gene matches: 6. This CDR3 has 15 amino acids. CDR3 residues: CASSLVGGGSYEQYF. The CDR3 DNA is TGCGCCAGCAGCCTTGTCGGCGGGGGCTCCTACGAGCAGTACTTC.

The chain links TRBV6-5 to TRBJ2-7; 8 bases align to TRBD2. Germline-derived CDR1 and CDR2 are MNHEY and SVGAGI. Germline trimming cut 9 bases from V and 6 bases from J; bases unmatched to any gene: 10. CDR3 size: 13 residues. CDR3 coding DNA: TGTGCCAGTCTACGTCCGGGAGGGCGCGAGCAGTACTTC. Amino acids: CASLRPGGREQYF.

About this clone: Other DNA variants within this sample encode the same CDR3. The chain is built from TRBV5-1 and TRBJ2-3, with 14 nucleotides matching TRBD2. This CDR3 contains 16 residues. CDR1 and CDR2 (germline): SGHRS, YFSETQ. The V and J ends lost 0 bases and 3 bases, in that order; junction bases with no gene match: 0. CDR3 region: CASSLGLAGGTDTQYF. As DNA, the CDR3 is TGCGCCAGCAGCTTGGGACTAGCGGGGGGGACAGATACGCAGTATTTT.

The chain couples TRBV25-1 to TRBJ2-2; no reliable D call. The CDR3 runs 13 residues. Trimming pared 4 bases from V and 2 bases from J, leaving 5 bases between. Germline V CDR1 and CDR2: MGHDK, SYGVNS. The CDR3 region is CASSALNTGELFF. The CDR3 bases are TGTGCCAGCAGTGCCCTCAACACCGGGGAGCTGTTTTTT. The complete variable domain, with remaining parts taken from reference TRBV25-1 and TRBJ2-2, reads EADIYQTPRYLVIGTGKKITLECSQTMGHDKMYWYQQDPGMELHLIHYSYGVNSTEKGDLSSESTVSRIRTEHFPLTLESARPSHTSQYLCASSALNTGELFFGEGSRLTVL.

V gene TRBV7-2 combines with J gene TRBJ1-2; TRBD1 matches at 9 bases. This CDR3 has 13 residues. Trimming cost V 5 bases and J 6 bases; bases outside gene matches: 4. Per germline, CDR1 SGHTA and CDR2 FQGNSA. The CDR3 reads CASSTRDRDGYTF. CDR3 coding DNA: TGTGCCAGCAGCACCCGGGACAGGGATGGCTACACCTTC.

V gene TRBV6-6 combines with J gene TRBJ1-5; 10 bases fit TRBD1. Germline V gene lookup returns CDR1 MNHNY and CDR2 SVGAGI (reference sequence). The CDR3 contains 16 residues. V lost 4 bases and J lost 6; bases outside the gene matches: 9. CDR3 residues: CASSFDRGLIGQPQHF. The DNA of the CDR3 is TGTGCCAGCAGTTTCGACAGGGGGCTTATCGGTCAGCCCCAGCATTTT.

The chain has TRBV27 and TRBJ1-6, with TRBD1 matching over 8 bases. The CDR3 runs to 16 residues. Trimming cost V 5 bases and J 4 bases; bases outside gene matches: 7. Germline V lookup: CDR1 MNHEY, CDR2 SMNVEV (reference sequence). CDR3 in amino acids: CASSRVTGDYNSPLHF. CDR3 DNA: TGTGCCAGCAGTCGTGTGACAGGGGATTATAATTCACCCCTCCACTTT.